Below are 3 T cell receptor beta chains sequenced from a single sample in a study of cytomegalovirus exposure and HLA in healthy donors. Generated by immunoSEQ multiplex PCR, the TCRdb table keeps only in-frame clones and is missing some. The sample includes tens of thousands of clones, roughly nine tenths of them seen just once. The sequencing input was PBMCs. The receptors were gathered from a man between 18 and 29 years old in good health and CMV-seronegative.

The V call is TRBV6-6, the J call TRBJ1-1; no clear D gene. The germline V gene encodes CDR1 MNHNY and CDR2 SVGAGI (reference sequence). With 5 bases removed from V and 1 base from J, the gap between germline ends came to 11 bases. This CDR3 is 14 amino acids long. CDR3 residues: CASSNFGANTEAFF. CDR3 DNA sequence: TGTGCCAGCAGTAATTTCGGAGCGAACACTGAAGCTTTCTTT.

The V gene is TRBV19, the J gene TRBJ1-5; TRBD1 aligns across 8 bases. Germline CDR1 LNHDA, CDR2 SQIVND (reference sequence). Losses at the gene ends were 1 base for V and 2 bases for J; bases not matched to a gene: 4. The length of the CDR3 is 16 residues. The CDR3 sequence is CASSIGRGRGNQPQHF. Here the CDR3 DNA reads TGTGCCAGTAGTATAGGCAGGGGGCGCGGCAATCAGCCCCAGCATTTT.

CDR3 DNA sequence: TGTGCCAGCAGCTACGGACTAGGGGAGCAGTACTTC. The encoded protein is CASSYGLGEQYF. The chain couples TRBV13 to TRBJ2-7, with TRBD2 matching over 7 bases. Germline V CDR1 and CDR2: PRHDT, FYEKMQ (reference sequence). V was pared by 4 bases and J by 7 bases, with 4 bases of the junction left unmatched. The CDR3 is 12 residues long.